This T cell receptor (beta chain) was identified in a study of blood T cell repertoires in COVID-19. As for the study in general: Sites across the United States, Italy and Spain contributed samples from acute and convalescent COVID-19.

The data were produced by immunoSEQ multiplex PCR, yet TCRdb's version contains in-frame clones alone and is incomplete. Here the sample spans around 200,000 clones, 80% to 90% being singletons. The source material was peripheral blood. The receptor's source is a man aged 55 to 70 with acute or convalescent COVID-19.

This chain's CDR3 is CASSEAQGTAKNIQYF. CDR3 DNA: TGTGCCAGCAGTGAAGCCCAGGGCACAGCCAAAAACATTCAGTACTTC. This chain uses TRBV6-1 with TRBJ2-4; maybe TRBD1 (5 bases). The germline V and J ends were trimmed by 0 bases and 0 bases, with 9 bases remaining between them. Germline values: CDR1 MNHNS, CDR2 SASEGT. The CDR3 loop spans 16 amino acids.